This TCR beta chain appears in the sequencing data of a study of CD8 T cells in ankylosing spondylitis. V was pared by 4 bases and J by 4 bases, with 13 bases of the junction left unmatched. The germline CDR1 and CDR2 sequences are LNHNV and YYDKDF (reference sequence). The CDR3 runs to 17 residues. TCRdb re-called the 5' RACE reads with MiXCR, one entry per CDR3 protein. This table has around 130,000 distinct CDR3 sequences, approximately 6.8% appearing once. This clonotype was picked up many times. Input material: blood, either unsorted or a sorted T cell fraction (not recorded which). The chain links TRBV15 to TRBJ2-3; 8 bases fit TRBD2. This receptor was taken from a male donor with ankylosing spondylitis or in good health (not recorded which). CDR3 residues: CATSKKTSGKGADTQYF. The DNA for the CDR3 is TGTGCCACCAGCAAAAAAACTAGCGGAAAAGGTGCAGATACGCAGTATTTT.